These 11 T cell receptor beta chains were all obtained from the same sample, sequenced in a study of cytomegalovirus exposure and HLA in healthy donors. Primers included in the PCR were 60 Vbeta and 13 Jbeta primers. The table came from immunoSEQ multiplex PCR; TCRdb's copy has only in-frame clones and leaves some out. This table holds 60,000 to 65,000 clones, around 87% found once. Sequences were obtained from PBMCs. These receptors originate from a man in his late teens or twenties in good health and CMV-seronegative.

The chain recombines TRBV5-4 with TRBJ1-2; TRBD1 matches 9 bases. Germline lookup yields CDR1 SGHNT and CDR2 YYREEE (reference sequence). This CDR3 is built from 14 residues. The V and J ends lost 3 bases and 1 base, in that order; junction bases with no gene match: 1. In nucleotides, the CDR3 is TGTGCCAGCAGCTCGACAGGGGGTAACTATGGCTACACCTTC. Translated: CASSSTGGNYGYTF.

This chain links TRBV6-5 with TRBJ1-6, with 8 bases lining up with TRBD1. CDR1 is MNHEY, CDR2 SVGAGI, per germline. This CDR3 has 15 residues. V lost 7 bases and J lost 6; bases outside the gene matches: 8. As DNA, the CDR3 is TGTGCCAGCACTTTACAGGGGGGAGGTAATTCACCCCTCCACTTT. Translating gives CASTLQGGGNSPLHF.

This chain joins TRBV28 and TRBJ2-2; 8 nucleotides agree with TRBD1. The CDR3 length is 17 residues. The V gene end was trimmed by 7 bases and the J gene end by 1 base; junction bases not matched to a gene: 11. Germline lookup yields CDR1 MDHEN and CDR2 SYDVKM. The CDR3 DNA reads TGTGCCAGCACCACGGGACAGGTGGTTTTGAACACCGGGGAGCTGTTTTTT. It translates to CASTTGQVVLNTGELFF.

The chain joins TRBV29-1 to TRBJ2-2; 12 bases line up with TRBD1. Trimming cost V 4 bases and J 9 bases; bases outside gene matches: 3. The CDR3 is 13 amino acids. Per the germline V gene, CDR1 is SQVTM and CDR2 is ANQGSEA. The CDR3 protein is CSVGGQGARELFF. CDR3 sequence (DNA): TGCAGCGTTGGGGGACAGGGGGCGCGGGAGCTGTTTTTT.

The chain combines TRBV28 with TRBJ1-6, with D uncertain. The V end lost 10 bases, the J end lost 7 bases, and 23 bases lay between the germline ends. CDR1 is MDHEN, CDR2 SYDVKM, per germline. The length of the CDR3 is 16 residues. This CDR3 reads CATEIESGGRNSPLHF. In DNA, the CDR3 is TGTGCCACCGAGATAGAGAGTGGAGGACGAAATTCACCCCTCCACTTT.

For the CDR3, the DNA is TGTGCCAGCAGCGTGGGACAGGGTAGTAGGAATGAGCAGTTCTTC. Amino acids: CASSVGQGSRNEQFF. The V and J genes are TRBV5-4 and TRBJ2-1; TRBD1 aligns across 9 bases. V shed 4 bases, J shed 7 bases, and the junction held 9 bases outside the gene matches. This CDR3 spans 15 amino acids. CDR1 is SGHNT and CDR2 is YYREEE in the germline V gene (reference sequence).

This clone has a handful of counts. Other nucleotide sequences in the sample specify the same CDR3. The chain carries TRBV5-1 and TRBJ1-1; tentatively, D is TRBD1 (5 bases). V lost 1 base to trimming and J lost 1 base, with 5 bases between them. This CDR3 region has 13 residues. From germline, CDR1 is SGHRS and CDR2 YFSETQ. The CDR3 nucleotides are TGCGCCAGCAGCTTGCAGGGGAACACTGAAGCTTTCTTT. Its protein is CASSLQGNTEAFF.

The chain has TRBV2 and TRBJ2-2, with D possibly matching TRBD1 (6 bases). CDR3 size: 17 residues. Germline V gene data show CDR1 as SNHLY and CDR2 as FYNNEI. V was cut by 0 bases and J by 3 bases, with 14 bases left in between. CDR3 amino acids: CASSEALAGVDTGELFF. The DNA of the CDR3 is TGTGCCAGCAGTGAAGCGCTGGCAGGGGTTGACACCGGGGAGCTGTTTTTT.

This chain joins TRBV7-8 and TRBJ2-5; the D gene is possibly TRBD1 (5 bases). The ends were cut back, 2 bases at V and 5 bases at J, with 12 bases in the middle. This CDR3 comprises 14 residues. The germline CDR1 and CDR2 sequences are SGHVS and FQNEAQ. Here the CDR3 reads CASSLQQAIETQYF. CDR3 in DNA: TGTGCCAGCAGCTTACAACAGGCGATTGAGACCCAGTACTTC.

The chain has TRBV15 and TRBJ1-1; 9 bases are shared with TRBD1. The CDR3 is made up of 15 amino acids. Germline lookup yields CDR1 LNHNV and CDR2 YYDKDF (reference sequence). With V trimmed by 3 bases and J by 2 bases, 4 bases remained unmatched. The DNA of the CDR3 is TGTGCCACCAGCAGGGGGGACAGGGTAAACACTGAAGCTTTCTTT. It translates to CATSRGDRVNTEAFF.

The rearrangement links TRBV28 to TRBJ2-3; tentative D call: TRBD1 (6 bases). Germline V gene lookup returns CDR1 MDHEN and CDR2 SYDVKM. The CDR3 has 16 residues. The ends were cut back, 9 bases at V and 1 base at J, with 20 bases in the middle. This CDR3 reads CASNTFPGQGTDTQYF. CDR3 nucleotides: TGTGCCAGTAATACCTTTCCGGGACAAGGCACAGATACGCAGTATTTT.